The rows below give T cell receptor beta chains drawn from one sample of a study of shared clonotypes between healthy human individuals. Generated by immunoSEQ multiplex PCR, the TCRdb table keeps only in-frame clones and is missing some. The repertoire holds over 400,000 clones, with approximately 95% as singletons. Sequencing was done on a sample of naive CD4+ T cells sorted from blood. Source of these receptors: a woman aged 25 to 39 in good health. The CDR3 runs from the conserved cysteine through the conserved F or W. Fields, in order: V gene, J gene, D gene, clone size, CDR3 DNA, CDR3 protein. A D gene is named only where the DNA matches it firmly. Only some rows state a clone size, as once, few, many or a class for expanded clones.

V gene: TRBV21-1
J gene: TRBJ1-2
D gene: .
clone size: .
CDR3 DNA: TGTGCCAGCCCACGGGACACCCTTCCGAAGGCTAACTATGGCTACACCTTC
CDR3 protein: CASPRDTLPKANYGYTF

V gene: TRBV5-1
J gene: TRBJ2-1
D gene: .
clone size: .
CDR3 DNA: TGCGCCAGCATGACTTTTAAGGGAGGGGGCCACAATGAGCAGTTCTTC
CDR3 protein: CASMTFKGGGHNEQFF

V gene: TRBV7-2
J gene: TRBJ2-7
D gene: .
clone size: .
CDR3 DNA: TGTGCCAGCAGTAAACGGGACTCAAAAAAACTTTACGAGCAGTACTTC
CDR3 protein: CASSKRDSKKLYEQYF

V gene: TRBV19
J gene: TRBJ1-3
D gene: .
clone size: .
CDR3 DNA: TGTGCCAGTAGCTTACAGCGACCGTCTGGAAACACCATATATTTT
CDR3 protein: CASSLQRPSGNTIYF

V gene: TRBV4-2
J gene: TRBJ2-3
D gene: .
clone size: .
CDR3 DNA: TGTGCCAGCAGCCGACGAAGTGGCGCAGACCCGGATACGCAGTATTTT
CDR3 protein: CASSRRSGADPDTQYF

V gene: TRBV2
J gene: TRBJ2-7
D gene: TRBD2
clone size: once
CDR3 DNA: TGTGCCAGCAGTGAATGGGCTAGCGGGACCTCCTACGAGCAGTACTTC
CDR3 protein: CASSEWASGTSYEQYF

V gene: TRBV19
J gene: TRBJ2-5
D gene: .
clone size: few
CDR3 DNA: TGTGCCAGTGGGAGAGAGACCCAGTACTTC
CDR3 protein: CASGRETQYF

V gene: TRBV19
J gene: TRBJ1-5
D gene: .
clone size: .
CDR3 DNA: TGTGCCAGTAGTATAGTCTATGTGGGAGTAAGCAATCAGCCCCAGCATTTT
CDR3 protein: CASSIVYVGVSNQPQHF

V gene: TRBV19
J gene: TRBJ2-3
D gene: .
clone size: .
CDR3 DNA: TGTGCCAGTAGTACGGACCGGGGCGATACGCAGTATTTT
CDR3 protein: CASSTDRGDTQYF

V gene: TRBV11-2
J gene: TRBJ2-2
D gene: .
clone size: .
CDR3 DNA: TGTGCCAGCAGCTTAGCTCTGGGCTTGTGGGCGAACACCGGGGAGCTGTTTTTT
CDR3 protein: CASSLALGLWANTGELFF

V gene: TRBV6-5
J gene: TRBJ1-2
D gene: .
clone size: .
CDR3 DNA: TGTGCCAGCGGAAGAGGGGAGAACTATGGCTACACCTTC
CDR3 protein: CASGRGENYGYTF

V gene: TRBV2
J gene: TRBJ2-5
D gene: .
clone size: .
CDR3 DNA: TGTGCCAGCAGTGAACCCGGAAGACAGAGTGGACAAGAGACCCAGTACTTC
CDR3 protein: CASSEPGRQSGQETQYF

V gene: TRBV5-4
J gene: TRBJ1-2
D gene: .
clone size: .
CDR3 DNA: TGTGCCAGCAGCTTGGCTCCGGGGGCAGACTATGGCTACACCTTC
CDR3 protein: CASSLAPGADYGYTF

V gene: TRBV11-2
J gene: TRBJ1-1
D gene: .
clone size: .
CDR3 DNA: TGTGCCAGCAGCCTGATGGGAGGGCATCGAAACACTGAAGCTTTCTTT
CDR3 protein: CASSLMGGHRNTEAFF

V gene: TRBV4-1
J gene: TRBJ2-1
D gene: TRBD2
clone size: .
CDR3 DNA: TGCGCCAGCAGCCAAGACCACGCTAGCGGGAGTGATGAGCAGTTCTTC
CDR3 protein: CASSQDHASGSDEQFF

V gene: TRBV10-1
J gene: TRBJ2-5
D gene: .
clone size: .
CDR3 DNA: TGCGCCAGCAGTGCGACAGCCCAAGAGACCCAGTACTTC
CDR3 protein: CASSATAQETQYF

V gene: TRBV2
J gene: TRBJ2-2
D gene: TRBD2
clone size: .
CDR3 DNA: TGTGCCGGGGGAGGGATAGCGGGAGATATCGGGGAGCTGTTTTTT
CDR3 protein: CAGGGIAGDIGELFF

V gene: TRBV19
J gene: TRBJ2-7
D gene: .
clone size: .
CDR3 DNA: TGTGCCAGAAGAGGGCAATACGAGCAGTACTTC
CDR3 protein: CARRGQYEQYF

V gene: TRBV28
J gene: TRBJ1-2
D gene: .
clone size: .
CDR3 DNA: TGTGCCAGCAGTTCGGACCGAAGCGTCTATGGCTACACCTTC
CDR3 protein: CASSSDRSVYGYTF

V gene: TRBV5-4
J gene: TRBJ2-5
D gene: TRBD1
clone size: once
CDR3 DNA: TGTGCCAGCAGCATCCTACAGGGGTCGCAGGAGACCCAGTACTTC
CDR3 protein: CASSILQGSQETQYF

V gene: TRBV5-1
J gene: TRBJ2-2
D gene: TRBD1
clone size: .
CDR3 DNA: TGCGCCAGCAGCTTGGTCGCGACAGGGTTAACCGGGGAGCTGTTTTTT
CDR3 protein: CASSLVATGLTGELFF

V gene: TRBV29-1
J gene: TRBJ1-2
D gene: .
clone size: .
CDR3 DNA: TGCAGCGCGAACACTGAGGGGACTAACTATGGCTACACCTTC
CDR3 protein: CSANTEGTNYGYTF